This T cell receptor (beta chain) comes out of a study of blood T cell repertoires in COVID-19 (dated by TCRdb to 2018 to 2020). Regarding the study in general: Collaborator samples came from the United States, Italy and Spain and covered acute and convalescent phases of COVID-19. The prospective study material was composed of cDNA or gDNA derived from T cells, B-cell-depleted T cells, or PBMCs. Deeply sampled blood TCRbeta repertoires from subjects exposed to, actively infected with, or recovered from COVID-19 were included in the dataset. The repertoires were released in a freely available public database meant as a resource for research on the immune response to SARS-CoV-2. Samples came from the ongoing ImmuneRACE study (first 160 participants) plus 1,254 subjects from 6 global collaborators. Nearly every sample came with metadata listing a de-identified subject ID, COVID-19 status, age in years and sex. HLA class I and class II types, where available, came from metadata supplied by the sample provider rather than from assay-based typing. On the study overall, not on this receptor specifically: How much clinical and demographic metadata was included differed by source and by participant, and the metadata was provided uncurated.

The CDR3 runs 14 amino acids, cysteine and phenylalanine included. Just the 42-base CDR3 DNA is kept, in frame starting at base 1. The germline V and J ends show losses of 4 bases and 1 base respectively, and no gene match explains 4 bases of the junction. From the germline V gene, CDR1 is SGDLS and CDR2 is YYNGEE. To note about this clone: The target of this receptor is not known. Per-base quality was not reported, and no clone a single base away is much larger than it.

A second Seattle source provided samples from volunteer blood donors who had recovered from COVID-19. Each collaborating institution followed its own protocols to collect whole blood in K2EDTA tubes. For TCRbeta analysis, collaborators shipped samples as frozen whole blood, isolated PBMCs, or DNA extracted from either of those sample types. The immunoSEQ Assay, a bias-controlled multiplex PCR, was used to amplify TCRbeta CDR3 regions from genomic DNA. Under the source paper's analysis protocol: The number of nucleated cells in each sample was estimated by amplification of reference gene primers within the assay. To quantify the absolute abundance of each unique TCRbeta CDR3 rearrangement, sequence reads were collapsed and filtered. For each sample, productive Simpson clonality was calculated by taking the square root of Simpson's diversity index across productive rearrangements. As stored in TCRdb, this immuneACCESS dataset retains in-frame rearrangements with V and J assigned. A fraction of the clones does not appear; measured against another copy, unresolved V genes explain less than half of the discrepancy, and the remainder lacks a known reason. D and trimming were read from the DNA, whereas the V and J calls and clone size are those reported in that table. This sample holds about 70,000 clones; about four fifths were observed only once. The ten largest clones add up to over 15% of the sample.

This clonotype was sampled from a man in his 70s who had recovered from COVID-19. The sample comprised peripheral blood. The chain couples TRBV9 to TRBJ1-1; the junction holds 7 bases that match TRBD1. Here the CDR3 is given as CASSPWTGNTEAFF. DNA sequence: TGTGCCAGCAGCCCCTGGACAGGGAACACTGAAGCTTTCTTT.